This TCR beta chain was sequenced for a study of T cells in Graves' hyperthyroidism and ophthalmopathy. Study findings and constraints: Blood also carried most thyroid clonotypes expanded above 0.001.

The patients, who ranged from 18 to 65 in age, presented with newly diagnosed hyperthyroidism lasting under 2 months. Exclusion of patients followed from uncontrolled infection, other autoimmune disease, pregnancy or lactation. The blood sample predates any ophthalmopathy symptoms, coming from first hyperthyroidism diagnosis. The investigators amplified TCR beta CDR3 regions from RNA transcripts. Initially, a first-round RT-PCR of the TCR CDR3 employed the HTBI primer set. Via MiXCR, TCRdb re-called the multiplex PCR reads, giving one row per CDR3 protein. The data show hundreds of thousands of distinct CDR3 sequences, approximately 15% seen once. Concerning this clonotype itself: Its antigen is still unknown.

The trim removed 7 bases at V and 7 bases at J, leaving 8 bases unmatched. Germline CDR1 is SNHLY and CDR2 is FYNNEI. This CDR3 has 14 amino acids. The chain links TRBV2 to TRBJ2-2; 8 nucleotides align to TRBD1. Source material: blood. This sequence originates from a woman in her twenties or thirties with Graves' hyperthyroidism that later progressed to Graves' ophthalmopathy. The CDR3 DNA sequence: TGTGCCAGCATTGGACAGGGAAAGGGCGGGGAGCTGTTTTTT. This sequence encodes CASIGQGKGGELFF.